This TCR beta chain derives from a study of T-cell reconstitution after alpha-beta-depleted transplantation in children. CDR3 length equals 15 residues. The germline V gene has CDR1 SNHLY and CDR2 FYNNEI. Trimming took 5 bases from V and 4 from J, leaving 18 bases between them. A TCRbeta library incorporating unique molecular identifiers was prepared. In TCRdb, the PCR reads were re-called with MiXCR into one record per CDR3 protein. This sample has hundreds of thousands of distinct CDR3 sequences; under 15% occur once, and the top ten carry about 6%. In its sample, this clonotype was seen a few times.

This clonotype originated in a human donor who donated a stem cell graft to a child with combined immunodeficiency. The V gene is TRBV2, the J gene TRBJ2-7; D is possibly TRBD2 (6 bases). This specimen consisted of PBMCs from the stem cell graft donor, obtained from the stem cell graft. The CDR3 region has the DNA TGTGCCAGCAGTTACCGCGGGACGGGAACTTACGAGCAGTACTTC. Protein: CASSYRGTGTYEQYF. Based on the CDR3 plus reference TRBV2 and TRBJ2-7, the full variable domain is EPEVTQTPSHQVTQMGQEVILRCVPISNHLYFYWYRQILGQKVEFLVSFYNNEISEKSEIFDDQFSVERPDGSNFTLKIRSTKLEDSAMYFCASSYRGTGTYEQYFGPGTRLTVT.